One sample yielded the 15 T cell receptor beta chains listed below, sequenced in a study of cytomegalovirus exposure and HLA in healthy donors. Primers included in the PCR were 60 Vbeta and 13 Jbeta primers. The data were produced by immunoSEQ multiplex PCR, yet TCRdb's version contains in-frame clones alone and is incomplete. The sample includes 130,000 or so clones, 60% to 75% of them seen just once. The sequencing input was PBMCs. The receptors were gathered from a woman between 40 and 50 years old in good health and CMV-seropositive.

The chain uses TRBV6-5 and TRBJ1-3; D call uncertain. The V gene's germline CDR1 is MNHEY and CDR2 SVGAGI. The CDR3 is made up of 15 amino acids. Trimming took 5 bases from V and 1 from J, leaving 12 bases between them. CDR3 loop: CASSAPEGSGNTIYF. DNA of the CDR3: TGTGCCAGCAGTGCCCCCGAGGGTTCTGGAAACACCATATATTTT.

The chain recombines TRBV30 with TRBJ2-5, with 8 bases identical to TRBD2. Germline values: CDR1 GTSNPN, CDR2 SVGIG (reference sequence). The CDR3 has 15 amino acids. V lost 1 base to trimming and J lost 5 bases; unmatched junction nucleotides: 9. CDR3 in amino acids: CAWSGLGAGVETQYF. The CDR3 coding sequence is TGTGCCTGGAGTGGCCTTGGAGCGGGAGTGGAGACCCAGTACTTC. Combining the CDR3 with reference TRBV30 and TRBJ2-5 gives the whole variable domain SQTIHQWPATLVQPVGSPLSLECTVEGTSNPNLYWYRQAAGRGLQLLFYSVGIGQISSEVPQNLSASRPQDRQFILSSKKLLLSDSGFYLCAWSGLGAGVETQYFGPGTRLLVL.

A note on this clone: At one end, the junction sequence differs from germline, possibly due to a read error. DNA of the CDR3: TGTGCCAGCAGCCCAGGGAACGAGCAGTGCTTC. Its translation is CASSPGNEQCF. This chain uses TRBV4-2 with TRBJ2-7; a possible D gene is TRBD1 (5 bases). CDR3 size: 11 residues. CDR1 and CDR2 (germline): LGHNA, YNFKEQ.

This chain uses TRBV6-5 with TRBJ1-5; D ambiguous. The germline gives CDR1 MNHEY, CDR2 SVGAGI. V was trimmed by 0 bases and J by 2 bases, leaving 11 bases between them. The CDR3 length is 16 residues. CDR3 DNA sequence: TGTGCCAGCAGTTACTCAGGTCCGGCGGGCAATCAGCCCCAGCATTTT. Protein sequence: CASSYSGPAGNQPQHF.

The genes are TRBV28 and TRBJ2-5; 7 bases are shared with TRBD1. The CDR3 sequence is 14 residues long. Germline CDR1 reads MDHEN; CDR2 reads SYDVKM. The V and J ends lost 5 bases and 2 bases, in that order; junction bases with no gene match: 5. Written as DNA, the CDR3 is TGTGCCAGCAGTGTCAGGGGGATACAAGAGACCCAGTACTTC. The encoded protein is CASSVRGIQETQYF.

J is TRBJ1-2 and V is TRBV5-1; the D gene is possibly TRBD1 (6 bases). The CDR3 covers 15 residues. V was shortened by 0 bases and J by 6 bases, with 15 bases between the two germline ends. Germline V CDR1 and CDR2: SGHRS, YFSETQ. The CDR3 loop is CASSLEAGAPHGYTF. The CDR3 coding sequence is TGCGCCAGCAGCTTGGAGGCGGGGGCGCCTCATGGCTACACCTTC.

The chain uses TRBV20-1 and TRBJ2-5; D unresolved. Trimming took 0 bases from V and 7 from J, leaving 6 bases between them. Germline CDR1 reads DFQATT; CDR2 reads SNEGSKA (reference sequence). CDR3 size: 11 residues. The DNA of the CDR3 is TGCAGTGCTAGAGAGGGCCCGACCCAGTACTTC. Its protein product is CSAREGPTQYF.

The chain carries TRBV19 and TRBJ1-1; 9 nucleotides align to TRBD1. V trimming: 4 bases; J trimming: 1 base; junction bases outside the gene matches: 4. CDR3 length: 15 residues. Germline V gene data show CDR1 as LNHDA and CDR2 as SQIVND (reference sequence). The chain's CDR3 is CASSTQGQGNTEAFF. As DNA, the CDR3 is TGTGCCAGTAGTACCCAGGGACAGGGGAACACTGAAGCTTTCTTT.

The V and J genes are TRBV19 and TRBJ2-5, with 8 bases fitting TRBD2. The CDR3 contains 14 residues. V shed 6 bases and J 4 bases; nucleotides not matched to a gene: 7. The germline CDR1 and CDR2 sequences are LNHDA and SQIVND (reference sequence). This CDR3 is CASRYSGTGETQYF. Written as DNA, the CDR3 is TGTGCCAGTAGGTATAGCGGGACTGGAGAGACCCAGTACTTC.

This rearrangement joins TRBV4-1 to TRBJ2-1; perhaps TRBD1 as D (5 bases). V shed 4 bases and J shed 3 bases, with 16 bases lying between them. The CDR3 loop spans 16 amino acids. In germline, CDR1 is MGHRA, CDR2 YSYEKL. CDR3 in DNA: TGCGCCAGCAGCCCGGAGTTAAAAGGGGTCTACAATGAGCAGTTCTTC. Protein: CASSPELKGVYNEQFF.

V usage is TRBV27 and J usage is TRBJ2-7, with D possibly matching TRBD1 (6 bases). The CDR3 is made up of 14 amino acids. Trimming cost V 6 bases and J 2 bases, with 14 bases left between them. Germline assignment: CDR1 MNHEY and CDR2 SMNVEV (reference sequence). The CDR3 region has the DNA TGTGCCAGCAGGCGACAGGTTTTCCCCTACGAGCAGTACTTC. It yields the protein CASRRQVFPYEQYF.

V and J are TRBV7-2 and TRBJ1-2, with 7 bases matching TRBD1. The germline V gene encodes CDR1 SGHTA and CDR2 FQGNSA. With 5 bases clipped from V and 4 bases from J, the junction kept 7 bases outside the gene matches. The CDR3 extends over 14 amino acids. CDR3 amino acids: CASSITGEAYGYTF. The DNA for the CDR3 is TGTGCCAGCAGCATTACAGGGGAGGCCTATGGCTACACCTTC.

V and J are TRBV6-5 and TRBJ1-2; TRBD1 agrees at 7 bases. V was clipped by 8 bases and J by 8 bases; unmatched bases: 17. This CDR3 contains 15 residues. Germline V CDR1 and CDR2: MNHEY, SVGAGI. The CDR3 reads CASLIKRDSSKGYTF. CDR3 sequence (DNA): TGTGCCAGCCTAATAAAAAGGGACAGCTCGAAGGGCTACACCTTC.

The rearrangement links TRBV9 to TRBJ1-2; the match to TRBD1 covers 9 bases. V was clipped by 4 bases and J by 8 bases; unmatched bases: 9. Per the germline V gene, CDR1 is SGDLS and CDR2 is YYNGEE. CDR3 length equals 14 residues. The CDR3 spells CASSFGTGQEGYTF. CDR3 nucleotide sequence: TGTGCCAGCAGCTTCGGGACAGGGCAAGAAGGCTACACCTTC.

V and J are TRBV6-5 and TRBJ1-2; TRBD1 agrees at 7 bases. J was trimmed by 8 bases and V by 6 bases; bases with no gene match: 12. The CDR3 is made up of 14 amino acids. Germline loops: CDR1 MNHEY, CDR2 SVGAGI. The CDR3 loop reads CASRPTGTLGGYTF. The CDR3 DNA reads as TGTGCCAGCAGGCCGACAGGGACTCTGGGGGGCTACACCTTC.